A single sample is the source of the 21 T cell receptor beta chains below, sequenced in a study of CD4 and CD8 cells across lung adenocarcinoma regions. TCRdb re-called the PCR reads through MiXCR, storing one row per CDR3 protein. Of approximately 24,000 distinct CDR3 sequences listed, around 50% are singletons. Sequenced material: CD8+ T cells from the center of a lung tumor. These receptors all come from a male donor with lung adenocarcinoma. The CD4 and CD8 labels of this study may be unreliable.

In the case of this clonotype: The germline gene is not matched at one end of the junction; a read error may be the cause. The chain recombines TRBV11-2 with TRBJ2-3; the match to TRBD2 covers 8 bases. The germline V gene has CDR1 SGHAT and CDR2 FQNNGV. The CDR3 sequence is 16 residues long. The CDR3 DNA reads TGTGCCAGCAGCTTAGAAGGCGGGAGGACCCAAGATACGCAGTATTTC. It encodes CASSLEGGRTQDTQYF.

Only a few counts were recorded for this clonotype. This chain joins TRBV20-1 and TRBJ1-1, with 7 positions matching TRBD1. The V and J ends lost 4 bases and 2 bases, in that order; junction bases with no gene match: 7. This CDR3 spans 14 amino acids. The germline V gene has CDR1 DFQATT and CDR2 SNEGSKA (reference sequence). CDR3: CSAIAGQINTEAFF. DNA for the CDR3: TGCAGTGCTATTGCGGGACAGATAAACACTGAAGCTTTCTTT.

The CDR3 sequence: CASSLEREMIPVGELFF. The CDR3 DNA is TGTGCCAGCAGTTTGGAACGGGAGATGATTCCGGTCGGGGAGCTGTTTTTT. The chain recombines TRBV12-3 or TRBV12-4 with TRBJ2-2, with D possibly being TRBD2 (6 bases). CDR3 size: 17 residues. V lost 3 bases and J 7 bases, leaving 21 bases between the germline ends.

Relative to its sample, this clonotype is medium-sized. The chain employs TRBV6-1 and TRBJ2-1, with 13 bases matching TRBD2. Per the germline V gene, CDR1 is MNHNS and CDR2 is SASEGT. The CDR3 is 16 amino acids. V dropped 3 bases and J dropped 9; count of bases not matched to a gene: 8. This CDR3 is CASSEFGLAGVGEQFF. Here the CDR3 DNA reads TGTGCCAGCAGTGAGTTCGGACTAGCGGGAGTTGGTGAGCAGTTCTTC.

The CDR3 DNA reads TGTGCCTGGATTAGCGAGCGGCTAGAGACCCAGTACTTC. This codes for CAWISERLETQYF. This rearrangement joins TRBV30 to TRBJ2-1; tentatively, D is TRBD2 (5 bases). The last part of the DNA fits TRBJ2-5 better; the J call may be wrong. Germline V gene data show CDR1 as GTSNPN and CDR2 as SVGIG (reference sequence). This CDR3 is 13 amino acids long.

The chain recombines TRBV7-6 with TRBJ2-3; 10 bases match TRBD1. The V and J ends lost 6 bases and 4 bases, in that order; junction bases with no gene match: 10. This CDR3 region has 16 residues. The V gene's germline CDR1 is SGHVS and CDR2 FNYEAQ. CDR3 in amino acids: CASRGKGDRGADTQYF. DNA of the CDR3: TGTGCCAGCAGGGGAAAGGGGGACAGGGGTGCAGATACGCAGTATTTT.

About this clonotype: This CDR3 fails to terminate in the conserved phenylalanine or tryptophan, so it likely reflects a read error. The DNA is omitted, as the CDR3 cannot be located on it reliably, and the CDR3 follows TCRdb's listing. V gene TRBV6-1 combines with J gene TRBJ2-5. The CDR3 spans 13 amino acids, including both terminal residues. Germline V gives CDR1 MNHNS, CDR2 SASEGT. This CDR3 is CASGQAGAETQFS.

The chain employs TRBV29-1 and TRBJ2-1, with TRBD2 identical over 9 bases. The CDR3 loop spans 16 amino acids. Germline V lookup: CDR1 SQVTM, CDR2 ANQGSEA. V shed 7 bases and J 4 bases; nucleotides not matched to a gene: 14. CDR3 amino acids: CSAFSGRIGGYNEQFF. DNA for the CDR3: TGCAGCGCCTTTAGCGGGAGAATAGGAGGATACAATGAGCAGTTCTTC.

This chain uses TRBV6-1 with TRBJ2-1; D tentatively fits TRBD1 or TRBD2 (5 bases each). The assigned J gene may be wrong: the sequence end matches TRBJ2-5 better. Germline V CDR1 and CDR2: MNHNS, SASEGT. The CDR3 spans 14 residues. CDR3 protein: CASSRDGDQETQYF. In DNA form, the CDR3 reads TGTGCCAGCAGTAGGGACGGGGATCAAGAGACCCAGTACTTC.

The chain employs TRBV6-1 and TRBJ2-5; the match to TRBD2 covers 10 bases. Germline V lookup: CDR1 MNHNS, CDR2 SASEGT. The V segment lost 9 bases and the J segment 4 bases; nucleotides outside the gene matches: 11. The length of the CDR3 is 15 residues. The CDR3, as DNA: TGTGCCAGGGGCAACGGCGGACTAGCGGCAGAGACCCAGTACTTC. This codes for CARGNGGLAAETQYF.

This clonotype appeared a few times. The chain links TRBV6-2 or TRBV6-3 to TRBJ2-3, with TRBD1 matching over 7 bases. J was trimmed by 2 bases and V by 5 bases; bases with no gene match: 4. The CDR3 totals 14 residues. Germline V lookup: CDR1 MNHEY, CDR2 SVGEGT. CDR3 sequence reads: CASSPGQHTDTQYF. CDR3 sequence (DNA): TGTGCCAGCAGTCCGGGACAGCACACAGATACGCAGTATTTT.

By share, this clonotype ranks as medium-sized (0.01 to 0.1%). The chain joins TRBV6-1 to TRBJ2-2; D not certain. Trimming stripped 6 bases from V and 5 bases from J, with 13 bases between. Germline V gene sequence: CDR1 MNHNS, CDR2 SASEGT. The CDR3 is 14 residues long. CDR3 residues: CASRDWTPTGELFF. CDR3 in DNA: TGTGCCAGCAGAGACTGGACCCCGACCGGGGAGCTGTTTTTT.

In its sample, this clonotype was seen many times. V gene TRBV10-3 combines with J gene TRBJ2-1, with a tentative D call TRBD2 (5 bases). V was clipped by 5 bases and J by 6 bases, with 8 bases between them. The CDR3 length is 12 residues. Per the germline V gene, CDR1 is ENHRY and CDR2 is SYGVKD. The CDR3 spells CAISTSFNEQFF. CDR3 coding DNA: TGTGCCATCAGTACTAGTTTCAATGAGCAGTTCTTC.

A remark on this clonotype: The limits of the CDR3 on the DNA are not certain, so only TCRdb's listed CDR3 is given. This chain connects TRBV6-5 to TRBJ2-4; the tabulated D call, TRBD1, remains unverified against the DNA. Germline CDR1 and CDR2: MNHEY and SVGAGI. The CDR3 numbers 15 amino acids, ends counted. Here the CDR3 reads CGSSSGPAVKNTQYF.

This clonotype turned up a few times. The chain employs TRBV2 and TRBJ1-2; TRBD1 matches at 10 bases. In germline, CDR1 is SNHLY, CDR2 FYNNEI. The CDR3 extends over 12 amino acids. The trim removed 8 bases at V and 7 bases at J, leaving 4 bases unmatched. CDR3 bases: TGTGCCAGCCAGACAGGGGGCGGTGGCTACACCTTC. Translating it yields CASQTGGGGYTF.

A word on this clonotype: Mismatch with germline at one junction end may stem from a read error. The chain links TRBV12-3 or TRBV12-4 to TRBJ2-3; TRBD2 might be the D (6 bases). This CDR3 has 16 residues. The CDR3 here is CASVGRGERDQDTQYF. As DNA, the CDR3 is TGTGCCAGCGTGGGGCGGGGCGAGCGTGACCAAGATACGCAGTACTTT.

V and J are TRBV6-1 and TRBJ2-3, with TRBD2 matching over 8 bases. Germline assignment: CDR1 MNHNS and CDR2 SASEGT. With 6 bases clipped from V and 3 bases from J, the junction kept 8 bases outside the gene matches. This CDR3 is built from 15 residues. The CDR3 nucleotides are TGTGCCAGCAGGTTTAGCGGGATGGGGACAGATACGCAGTATTTT. It translates to CASRFSGMGTDTQYF.

In its sample, this clonotype was seen a few times. V gene TRBV30 combines with J gene TRBJ2-4; D gene ambiguous. The V and J ends lost 2 bases and 0 bases respectively, with 11 bases between them. Germline loops: CDR1 GTSNPN, CDR2 SVGIG (reference sequence). The CDR3 contains 15 residues. Written as DNA, the CDR3 is TGTGCCTGGAGTAGACAAGGGATAGCCAAAAACATTCAGTACTTC. Its protein product is CAWSRQGIAKNIQYF. Full variable domain (missing parts from reference TRBV30 and TRBJ2-4): SQTIHQWPATLVQPVGSPLSLECTVEGTSNPNLYWYRQAAGRGLQLLFYSVGIGQISSEVPQNLSASRPQDRQFILSSKKLLLSDSGFYLCAWSRQGIAKNIQYFGAGTRLSVL.

The chain carries TRBV6-1 and TRBJ2-3; D is perhaps TRBD2 (6 bases). Germline V gene lookup returns CDR1 MNHNS and CDR2 SASEGT. This CDR3 is built from 15 residues. V lost 9 bases to trimming and J lost 5 bases, with 21 bases between them. The CDR3 loop is CARGNGGRAEDTQYF. The CDR3, as DNA: TGTGCCAGGGGCAACGGGGGACGAGCGGAAGATACGCAGTATTTT.

V usage is TRBV6-1 and J usage is TRBJ1-3; TRBD1 matches at 7 bases. Germline CDR1 MNHNS, CDR2 SASEGT. This CDR3 contains 15 residues. The J segment lost 4 bases and the V segment lost 5 bases, leaving 8 bases of the junction unmatched. This CDR3 is CASSKDRAWGNTIYF. The CDR3 DNA sequence: TGTGCCAGCAGTAAAGACAGGGCGTGGGGAAACACCATATATTTT.

The chain joins TRBV27 to TRBJ1-1, with D uncertain. The V gene's germline CDR1 is MNHEY and CDR2 SMNVEV (reference sequence). V lost 2 bases and J lost 2, with 6 bases in between. This CDR3 is built from 13 residues. CDR3 residues: CASSLGRNTEAFF. CDR3 in DNA: TGTGCCAGCAGTTTAGGACGAAACACTGAAGCTTTCTTT.